Presented here are 8 T cell receptor beta chains from one specimen sequenced in a study of OX40 agonist ivuxolimab in advanced cancers. TCRdb keeps only in-frame clones here, not all; method: immunoSEQ multiplex PCR. The table lists over 45,000 clones, about 79% of them singletons, with almost 1.5% in the top ten. The sequencing here drew on CD4+ or CD8+ T cells sorted from blood, taken in a trial of the OX40 agonist ivuxolimab. These receptors were obtained from an adult with an advanced solid tumor such as melanoma, head and neck, liver or kidney cancer.

J is TRBJ2-6 and V is TRBV7-8; D is unresolved. Germline CDR1 is SGHVS and CDR2 is FQNEAQ. Trimming took off 1 base at V and 4 bases at J, with 11 bases between the two ends. This CDR3 has 16 amino acids. The CDR3 here is CASSLGSGFGANVLTF. CDR3 in DNA: TGTGCCAGCAGCTTAGGATCCGGGTTCGGGGCCAACGTCCTGACTTTC.

The gene calls are TRBV5-1 and TRBJ2-2; perhaps D is TRBD1 or TRBD2 (5 bases each). Germline lookup yields CDR1 SGHRS and CDR2 YFSETQ. The CDR3 has 16 residues. V lost 2 bases and J lost 0, with 11 bases in between. The CDR3 nucleotides read TGCGCCAGCAGCTTAGGGACGGATACGAACACCGGGGAGCTGTTTTTT. This codes for CASSLGTDTNTGELFF.

The chain is built from TRBV30 and TRBJ1-5; D remains unclear. The CDR3 spans 14 residues. Germline V gene data show CDR1 as GTSNPN and CDR2 as SVGIG (reference sequence). Trimming pared 2 bases from V and 6 bases from J, leaving 14 bases between. Here the CDR3 DNA reads TGTGCCTGGAGTCGGGCCTGGGGAGGTCAGCCCCAGCATTTT. It specifies CAWSRAWGGQPQHF.

This CDR3 is CAISRLAASTDTQYF. The CDR3, as DNA: TGTGCCATCAGCCGACTAGCGGCTAGCACAGATACGCAGTATTTT. The rearrangement uses TRBV10-3 and TRBJ2-3; 9 nucleotides align to TRBD2. The CDR3 has 15 amino acids. The trim removed 6 bases at V and 0 bases at J, leaving 4 bases unmatched. Germline-derived CDR1 and CDR2 are ENHRY and SYGVKD.

V usage is TRBV5-4 and J usage is TRBJ2-1; 8 bases line up with TRBD2. The junction had 3 bases not matched to a gene; V was cut back by 0 bases and J by 4 bases. The germline gives CDR1 SGHNT, CDR2 YYREEE (reference sequence). The CDR3 runs to 15 residues. The CDR3 here is CASSLGLAGYNEQFF. CDR3 DNA sequence: TGTGCCAGCAGCTTGGGGCTAGCGGGTTACAATGAGCAGTTCTTC.

J is TRBJ2-3 and V is TRBV6-4, with 9 positions matching TRBD2. Germline V CDR1 and CDR2: MRHNA, SNTAGT. Losses at the gene ends were 2 bases for V and 6 bases for J; bases not matched to a gene: 6. This CDR3 has 15 amino acids. CDR3 bases: TGTGCCAGCAGTGACATAGCGGGAGTCCCGGATACGCAGTATTTT. Its translation is CASSDIAGVPDTQYF.

This clone has just one count. CDR3 protein: CASSQSTSYEQYF. For the CDR3, the DNA is TGTGCCAGCAGCCAAAGCACCTCCTACGAGCAGTACTTC. The gene calls are TRBV6-6 and TRBJ2-7; D is ambiguous. The CDR3 is 13 residues long. Germline CDR1 MNHNY, CDR2 SVGAGI (reference sequence). V was pared by 6 bases and J by 0 bases, with 9 bases between.

In DNA, the CDR3 is TGTGCCAGCAGCTTAGAAGGGATGAGGAGCGATGAGCAGTTCTTC. Translated: CASSLEGMRSDEQFF. The J gene is TRBJ2-1, the V gene TRBV13; D remains unclear. The CDR3 length is 15 residues. Germline V lookup: CDR1 PRHDT, CDR2 FYEKMQ (reference sequence). Trimming removed 1 base from V and 8 bases from J, with 15 bases in between. The full variable domain, with the rest looked up from reference TRBV13 and TRBJ2-1, is AAGVIQSPRHLIKEKRETATLKCYPIPRHDTVYWYQQGPGQDPQFLISFYEKMQSDKGSIPDRFSAQQFSDYHSELNMSSLELGDSALYFCASSLEGMRSDEQFFGPGTRLTVL.